This T cell receptor (beta chain) originates from a study of T-cell reconstitution after alpha-beta-depleted transplantation in children. Germline values: CDR1 LNHDA, CDR2 SQIVND (reference sequence). The CDR3 runs to 15 residues. TCRbeta library preparation incorporated unique molecular identifiers. In TCRdb, the PCR reads were re-called with MiXCR into one record per CDR3 protein. The sample holds roughly 790,000 distinct CDR3 sequences, about 15% seen once. This clonotype was detected a few times. One end of the junction varies from germline; a read error may be responsible. The TCR comes from a male patient younger than 18 who had a stem cell transplant for acute lymphoblastic leukemia, so the T cells may come from the graft donor. The sequencing used PBMCs, mostly from graft donor cells, collected 360 days after TCRalphabeta/CD19-depleted stem cell transplant. The chain couples TRBV19 to TRBJ2-1; D is undetermined. The CDR3 loop is CASTPGPTSSNEQFF. CDR3 sequence (DNA): TGTGCCAGTACCCCTGGGCCTACCTCCTCCAATGAGCAGTTCTTC.